The entry below describes one T cell receptor beta chain. PCR amplification relied on 60 Vbeta primers (plus 13 Jbeta primers). Produced via immunoSEQ multiplex PCR; TCRdb's table is partial and in-frame only. Its listing shows 53,000 or so clones. This entry is derived from a study of cytomegalovirus exposure and HLA in healthy donors. The CDR3 runs to 16 residues. V lost 4 bases and J 0 bases, leaving 17 bases between the germline ends. CDR1 is SGHDT, CDR2 YYEEEE, per germline. This TCR was recovered from a man aged 18 to 30 in good health and CMV-seropositive. The sample comprised PBMCs. This sequence joins TRBV5-6 and TRBJ2-7, with a tentative D call TRBD1 (6 bases). CDR3 sequence: CASSRVVRGYSYEQYF. The CDR3 bases are TGTGCCAGCAGCCGAGTTGTGAGGGGGTACTCCTACGAGCAGTACTTC.